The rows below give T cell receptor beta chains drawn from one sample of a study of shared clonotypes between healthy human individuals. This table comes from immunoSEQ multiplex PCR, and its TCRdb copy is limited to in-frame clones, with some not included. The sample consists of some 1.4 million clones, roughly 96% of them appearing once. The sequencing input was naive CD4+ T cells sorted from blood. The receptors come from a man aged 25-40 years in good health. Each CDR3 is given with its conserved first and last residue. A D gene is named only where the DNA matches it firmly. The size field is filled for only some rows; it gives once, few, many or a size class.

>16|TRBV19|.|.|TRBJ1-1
CASSTRFLGGNTEAFF
TGTGCCAGTAGTACAAGGTTCCTCGGGGGGAACACTGAAGCTTTCTTT
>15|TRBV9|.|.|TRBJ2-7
CASSEGLTNSYEQYF
TGTGCCAGCAGCGAGGGACTCACCAACTCCTACGAGCAGTACTTC
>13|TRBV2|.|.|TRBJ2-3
CASSVRPTDTQYF
TGTGCCAGCAGCGTACGACCGACAGATACGCAGTATTTT
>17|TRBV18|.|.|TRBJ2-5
CASSPLRGRPGAETQYF
TGTGCCAGCTCACCTCTACGAGGGAGACCCGGGGCGGAGACCCAGTACTTC
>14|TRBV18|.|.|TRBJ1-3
CASSPTTAGNTIYF
TGTGCCAGCTCACCTACCACGGCTGGAAACACCATATATTTT
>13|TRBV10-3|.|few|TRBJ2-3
CAIAEVDTDTQYF
TGTGCCATCGCTGAGGTGGACACAGATACGCAGTATTTT
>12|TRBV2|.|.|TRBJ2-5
CASSVIEETQYF
TGTGCCAGCAGTGTGATAGAGGAGACCCAGTACTTC
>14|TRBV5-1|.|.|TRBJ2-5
CASSVGQAQETQYF
TGCGCCAGCAGCGTGGGACAAGCCCAAGAGACCCAGTACTTC
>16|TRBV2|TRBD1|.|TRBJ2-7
CASSRDRVSSSYEQYF
TGTGCCAGCAGTCGAGACAGGGTAAGCTCATCCTACGAGCAGTACTTC
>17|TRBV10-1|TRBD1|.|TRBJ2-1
CASSESRTGVSYNEQFF
TGCGCCAGCAGTGAGTCAAGGACAGGTGTCTCCTACAATGAGCAGTTCTTC
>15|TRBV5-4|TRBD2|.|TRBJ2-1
CASSVAGVRYNEQFF
TGTGCCAGCAGCGTCGCGGGAGTGCGCTACAATGAGCAGTTCTTC
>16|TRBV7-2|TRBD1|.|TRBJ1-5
CASSPTGDFGNQPQHF
TGTGCCAGCAGCCCGACAGGGGACTTTGGCAATCAGCCCCAGCATTTT
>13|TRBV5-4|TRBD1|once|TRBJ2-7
CASSAGTAYEQYF
TGTGCCAGCAGTGCCGGGACAGCCTACGAGCAGTACTTC
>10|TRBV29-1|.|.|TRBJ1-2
CSVASGGYTF
TGCAGCGTTGCCTCGGGGGGCTACACCTTC
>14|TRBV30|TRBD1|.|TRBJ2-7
CAWRADRFSYEQYF
TGTGCCTGGAGGGCGGACAGGTTTTCCTACGAGCAGTACTTC
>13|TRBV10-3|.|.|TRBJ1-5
CAISESVGQPQHF
TGTGCCATCAGTGAGTCAGTGGGTCAGCCCCAGCATTTT
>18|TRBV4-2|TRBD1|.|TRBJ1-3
CASSQTVDRVLFGNTIYF
TGTGCCAGCAGCCAAACCGTTGACAGGGTACTTTTTGGAAACACCATATATTTT
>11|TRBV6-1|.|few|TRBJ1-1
CASSLWGGTFF
TGTGCCAGCTCCCTCTGGGGGGGAACTTTCTTT
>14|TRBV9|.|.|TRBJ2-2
CASSDQRGTGELFF
TGTGCCAGCAGTGACCAAAGGGGGACCGGGGAGCTGTTTTTT
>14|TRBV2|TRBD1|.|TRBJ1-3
CASTWDSSGNTIYF
TGTGCCAGCACCTGGGACAGCTCTGGAAACACCATATATTTT
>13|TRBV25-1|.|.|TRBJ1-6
CASSVTPNSPLHF
TGTGCCAGCAGCGTTACTCCCAATTCACCCCTCCACTTT
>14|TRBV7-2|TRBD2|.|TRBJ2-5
CASSRGGSEETQYF
TGTGCCAGCAGCCGGGGGGGCAGTGAAGAGACCCAGTACTTC
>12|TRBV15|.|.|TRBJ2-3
CATSEGTDTQYF
TGTGCCACCAGCGAGGGCACAGATACGCAGTATTTT
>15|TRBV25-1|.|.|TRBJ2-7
CASSAWAQGTYEQYF
TGTGCCAGCAGTGCATGGGCACAGGGAACCTACGAGCAGTACTTC
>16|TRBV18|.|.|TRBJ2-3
CASSNRGRSGTDTQYF
TGTGCCAGCTCCAACCGCGGTCGGTCTGGCACAGATACGCAGTATTTT
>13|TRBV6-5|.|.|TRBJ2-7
CASSYGAAYEQYF
TGTGCCAGCAGTTATGGGGCAGCCTACGAGCAGTACTTC
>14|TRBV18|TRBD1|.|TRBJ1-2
CASSPLDRGQGYTF
TGTGCCAGCTCACCACTCGACAGGGGGCAAGGCTACACCTTC
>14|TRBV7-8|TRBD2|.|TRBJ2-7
CASSSTSGAYEQYF
TGTGCCAGCAGCTCAACTAGCGGGGCCTACGAGCAGTACTTC
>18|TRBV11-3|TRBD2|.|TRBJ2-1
CASSLGGLAGLRADEQFF
TGTGCCAGCAGCTTAGGGGGACTAGCGGGACTCAGGGCGGATGAGCAGTTCTTC
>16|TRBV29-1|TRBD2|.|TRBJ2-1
CSVVTSGRSAYNEQFF
TGCAGCGTTGTTACTAGCGGGAGGTCGGCCTACAATGAGCAGTTCTTC